The entry below describes one T cell receptor beta chain. Germline V CDR1 and CDR2: SGHVS, FNYEAQ. Trimming removed 5 bases from V and 1 base from J, with 14 bases in between. The CDR3 has 15 residues. These data come from a study of T cell responses to AZD1222 COVID-19 vaccine. Study details: Doses given second, at about 4 or about 12 weeks, were pooled.

The data were produced by immunoSEQ multiplex PCR, yet TCRdb's version contains in-frame clones alone and is incomplete. The repertoire holds 150,000 or so clones, 85% to 95% seen once, with over 8% in the top ten. The source of this sequence is an adult in good health. The sample was peripheral blood, taken on day 0 of AZD1222 vaccination. This sequence joins TRBV7-6 and TRBJ2-5, with D uncertain. The CDR3 sequence: CASSLMTLTQETQYF. DNA for the CDR3: TGTGCCAGCAGCCTAATGACCTTGACCCAAGAGACCCAGTACTTC.